Presented here are 7 T cell receptor beta chains from one specimen sequenced in a study of CD8+CD57+ T cells in acquired aplastic anemia. Sequencing was done on patients that had shown CD8+CD57+ cell expansion by flow cytometry. Genomic DNA templated the TCR beta VDJ and CDR3 profiling. TCRdb passed the reads through MiXCR, listing each CDR3 protein once. The sample carries approximately 80,000 distinct CDR3 sequences, roughly three quarters recorded once. Sequencing was performed on sorted CD4+, CD8+, or CD8+CD57+ T cells (not recorded which) from PBMCs. Receptors were obtained from a human donor with aplastic anemia.

CDR3 sequence: CASSVSLGGLYNEQFF. CDR3 sequence (DNA): TGTGCCAGCAGCGTTTCCCTTGGGGGGCTTTACAATGAGCAGTTCTTC. This rearrangement joins TRBV6-1 to TRBJ2-1, with D perhaps given as TRBD1 or TRBD2 (6 bases each). The germline V and J ends were trimmed by 6 bases and 4 bases, with 19 bases remaining between them. The CDR3 covers 16 residues. Germline CDR1 MNHNS, CDR2 SASEGT.

The rearrangement joins TRBV24-1 to TRBJ2-1, with TRBD2 identical over 7 bases. Germline CDR1 KGHDR, CDR2 SFDVKD. This CDR3 region has 16 residues. Unmatched junction bases numbered 13, after V lost 5 bases and J lost 7 bases. CDR3 DNA sequence: TGTGCCACCAGTGCCCCTGCAGCGGGAACTAGGAATGAGCAGTTCTTC. Translating gives CATSAPAAGTRNEQFF.

V and J are TRBV7-3 and TRBJ1-1; no clear D. Trimming stripped 4 bases from V and 1 base from J, with 10 bases between. CDR1 and CDR2 from the germline V gene are SGHTA and FQGTGA. The CDR3 sequence is 14 residues long. CDR3 protein: CASSYSAANTEAFF. CDR3 DNA: TGTGCCAGCAGCTACTCGGCGGCGAACACTGAAGCTTTCTTT.

The chain is built from TRBV5-4 and TRBJ2-7; D unclear. V lost 4 bases and J 5 bases, leaving 10 bases between the germline ends. This CDR3 is built from 12 residues. CDR1 is SGHNT and CDR2 is YYREEE in the germline V gene (reference sequence). DNA for the CDR3: TGTGCCAGCAGCCTGGTTATCGACGAGCAGTACTTC. It codes for CASSLVIDEQYF.

The genes are TRBV15 and TRBJ2-1, with 11 bases that match TRBD1. This CDR3 comprises 15 residues. V lost 6 bases to trimming and J lost 8 bases; unmatched junction nucleotides: 9. Germline CDR1 LNHNV, CDR2 YYDKDF (reference sequence). CDR3 in amino acids: CATRGGQGVGYEQFF. DNA for the CDR3: TGTGCCACCAGGGGGGGACAGGGGGTTGGCTATGAGCAGTTCTTC. Looking up the rest from reference TRBV15 and TRBJ2-1 gives the full variable domain: DAMVIQNPRYQVTQFGKPVTLSCSQTLNHNVMYWYQQKSSQAPKLLFHYYDKDFNNEADTPDNFQSRRPNTSFCFLDIRSPGLGDTAMYLCATRGGQGVGYEQFFGPGTRLTVL.

V and J are TRBV10-3 and TRBJ2-5; the D gene is possibly TRBD2 (5 bases). Trimming pared 6 bases from V and 4 bases from J, leaving 12 bases between. CDR1 ENHRY and CDR2 SYGVKD come from the germline V gene. The CDR3 sequence is 13 residues long. This chain's CDR3 is CAIRPVAGETQYF. The DNA of the CDR3 is TGTGCCATCAGACCTGTGGCGGGAGAGACCCAGTACTTC.

As regards this clonotype: Being one base from a much bigger clone, this may be a read error. The genes are TRBV28 and TRBJ2-2; 10 bases agree with TRBD1. The CDR3 covers 16 residues. CDR1 and CDR2 from the germline V gene are MDHEN and SYDVKM. The DNA for the CDR3 is TGTACCAGCACACACCGGACAGGGGGTAACACCGGGGAGCTGTTTTTT. It specifies CTSTHRTGGNTGELFF. The variable domain in full, completed from reference TRBV28 and TRBJ2-2, reads DVKVTQSSRYLVKRTGEKVFLECVQDMDHENMFWYRQDPGLGLRLIYFSYDVKMKEKGDIPEGYSVSREKKERFSLILESASTNQTSMYLCTSTHRTGGNTGELFFGEGSRLTVL.